This T cell receptor beta chain originates from a study of blood T cell repertoires in COVID-19. Study as a whole: Sources were T cells, B-cell-depleted T cells, or PBMCs; the material itself was cDNA or gDNA.

Generated by immunoSEQ multiplex PCR, the TCRdb table keeps only in-frame clones and is missing some. This table has 68,000 or so clones, about 91% appearing once. The V end lost 7 bases, the J end lost 1 base, and 25 bases lay between the germline ends. Germline assignment: CDR1 LNHDA and CDR2 SQIVND (reference sequence). The CDR3 is 18 amino acids. Sequenced: peripheral blood. The chain is built from TRBV19 and TRBJ1-1, with a tentative D call TRBD1 (5 bases). The receptor was derived from a man between 40 and 49 years old with COVID-19, enrolled during active disease. The CDR3 sequence: CASTPRSLLGGWNTEAFF. CDR3 nucleotides: TGTGCCAGTACCCCGAGGTCGTTGTTGGGGGGATGGAACACTGAAGCTTTCTTT.